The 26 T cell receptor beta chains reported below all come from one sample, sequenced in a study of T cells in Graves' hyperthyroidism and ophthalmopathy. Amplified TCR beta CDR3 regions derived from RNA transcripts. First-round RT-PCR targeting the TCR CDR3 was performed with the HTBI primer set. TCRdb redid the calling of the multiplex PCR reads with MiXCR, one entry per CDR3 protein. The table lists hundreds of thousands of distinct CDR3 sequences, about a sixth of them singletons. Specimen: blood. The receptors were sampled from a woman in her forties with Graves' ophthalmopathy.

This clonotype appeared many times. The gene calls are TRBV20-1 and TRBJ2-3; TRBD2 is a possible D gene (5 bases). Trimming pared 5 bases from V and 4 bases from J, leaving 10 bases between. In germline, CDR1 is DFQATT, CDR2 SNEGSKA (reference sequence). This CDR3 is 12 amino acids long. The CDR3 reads CSAPTGADTQYF. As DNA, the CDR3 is TGCAGTGCTCCAACCGGGGCAGATACGCAGTATTTT.

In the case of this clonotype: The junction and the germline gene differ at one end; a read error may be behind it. Here the CDR3 DNA reads TGTGCCAGCAGTATAGCGGGGGGGAACACAGATACGCAGTATTTT. Protein product: CASSIAGGNTDTQYF. The chain employs TRBV12-3 or TRBV12-4 and TRBJ2-3, with TRBD2 matching over 11 bases. The CDR3 contains 15 residues.

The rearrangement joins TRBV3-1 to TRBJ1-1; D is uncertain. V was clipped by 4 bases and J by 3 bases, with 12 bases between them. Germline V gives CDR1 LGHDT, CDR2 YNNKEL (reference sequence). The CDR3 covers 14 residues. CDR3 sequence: CASSLGWGHTEAFF. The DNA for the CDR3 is TGTGCCAGCAGCCTCGGGTGGGGTCACACTGAAGCTTTCTTT.

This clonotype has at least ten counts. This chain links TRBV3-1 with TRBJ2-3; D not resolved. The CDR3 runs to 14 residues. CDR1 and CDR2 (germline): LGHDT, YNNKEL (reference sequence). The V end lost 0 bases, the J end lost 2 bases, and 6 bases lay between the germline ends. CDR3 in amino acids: CASSQDTITDTQYF. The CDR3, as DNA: TGTGCCAGCAGCCAAGACACGATCACAGATACGCAGTATTTT.

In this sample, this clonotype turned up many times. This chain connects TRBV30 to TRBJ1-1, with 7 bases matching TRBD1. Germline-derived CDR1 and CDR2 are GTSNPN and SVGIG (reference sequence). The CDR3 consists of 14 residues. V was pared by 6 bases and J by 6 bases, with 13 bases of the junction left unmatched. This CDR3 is CACNLLGDRSEAFF. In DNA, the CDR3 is TGTGCCTGTAACTTATTGGGGGACAGATCTGAAGCTTTCTTT.

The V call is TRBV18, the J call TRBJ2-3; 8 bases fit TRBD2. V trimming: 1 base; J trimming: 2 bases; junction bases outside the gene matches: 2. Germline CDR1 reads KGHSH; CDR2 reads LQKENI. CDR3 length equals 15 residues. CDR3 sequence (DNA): TGTGCCAGCTCACCACAAGCGGGAGACACAGATACGCAGTATTTT. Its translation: CASSPQAGDTDTQYF.

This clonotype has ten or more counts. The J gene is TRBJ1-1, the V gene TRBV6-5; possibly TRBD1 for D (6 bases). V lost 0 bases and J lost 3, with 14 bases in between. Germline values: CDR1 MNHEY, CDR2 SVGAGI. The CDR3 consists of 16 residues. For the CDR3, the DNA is TGTGCCAGCAGTTACTCGAGCCCGGGGGCGGACACTGAAGCTTTCTTT. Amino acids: CASSYSSPGADTEAFF.

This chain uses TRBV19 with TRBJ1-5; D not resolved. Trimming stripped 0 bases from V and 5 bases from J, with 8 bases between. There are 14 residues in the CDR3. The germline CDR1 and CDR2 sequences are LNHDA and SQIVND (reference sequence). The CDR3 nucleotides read TGTGCCAGTAGTATAGAGCCGATTTATCAGCCCCAGCATTTT. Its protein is CASSIEPIYQPQHF.

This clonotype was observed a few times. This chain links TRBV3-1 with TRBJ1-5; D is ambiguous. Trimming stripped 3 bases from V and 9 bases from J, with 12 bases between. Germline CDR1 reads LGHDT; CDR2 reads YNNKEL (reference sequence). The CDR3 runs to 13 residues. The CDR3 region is CASSQAGGWPQHF. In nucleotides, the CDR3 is TGTGCCAGCAGCCAGGCCGGAGGATGGCCCCAGCATTTT.

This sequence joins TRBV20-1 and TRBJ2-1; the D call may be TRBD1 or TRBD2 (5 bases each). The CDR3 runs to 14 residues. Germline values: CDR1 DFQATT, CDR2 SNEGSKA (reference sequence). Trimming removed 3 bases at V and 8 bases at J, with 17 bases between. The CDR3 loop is CSASKDIRGDEQFF. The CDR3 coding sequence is TGCAGTGCTAGCAAAGACATCCGGGGCGATGAGCAGTTCTTC.

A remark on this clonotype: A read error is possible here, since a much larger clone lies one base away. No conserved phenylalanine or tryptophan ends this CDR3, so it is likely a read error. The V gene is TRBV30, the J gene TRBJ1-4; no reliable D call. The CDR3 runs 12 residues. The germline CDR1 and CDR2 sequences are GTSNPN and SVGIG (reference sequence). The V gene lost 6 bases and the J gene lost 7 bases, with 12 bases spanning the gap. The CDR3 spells CACTRVGEKLFS. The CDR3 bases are TGTGCCTGCACTCGGGTGGGTGAAAAACTGTTTTCT.

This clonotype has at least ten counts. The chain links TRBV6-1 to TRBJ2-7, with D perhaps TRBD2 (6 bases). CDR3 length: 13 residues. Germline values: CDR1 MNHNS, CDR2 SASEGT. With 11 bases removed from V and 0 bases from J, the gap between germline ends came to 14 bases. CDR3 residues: CALQAGRSYEQYF. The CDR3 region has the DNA TGTGCCCTGCAGGCGGGACGCTCCTACGAGCAGTACTTC.

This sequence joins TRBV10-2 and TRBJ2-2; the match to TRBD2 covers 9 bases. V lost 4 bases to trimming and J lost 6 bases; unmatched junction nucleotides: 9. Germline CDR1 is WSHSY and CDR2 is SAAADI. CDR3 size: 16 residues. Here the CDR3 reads CASSVSGGAWAGELFF. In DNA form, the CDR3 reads TGCGCCAGCAGTGTTAGCGGGGGAGCGTGGGCCGGGGAGCTGTTTTTT.

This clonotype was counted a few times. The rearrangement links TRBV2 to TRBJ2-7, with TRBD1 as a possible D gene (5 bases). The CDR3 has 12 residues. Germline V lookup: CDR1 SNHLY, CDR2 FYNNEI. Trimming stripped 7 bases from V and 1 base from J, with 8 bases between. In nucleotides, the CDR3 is TGTGCCAGCACCAGGACATCCTACGAGCAGTACTTC. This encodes CASTRTSYEQYF.

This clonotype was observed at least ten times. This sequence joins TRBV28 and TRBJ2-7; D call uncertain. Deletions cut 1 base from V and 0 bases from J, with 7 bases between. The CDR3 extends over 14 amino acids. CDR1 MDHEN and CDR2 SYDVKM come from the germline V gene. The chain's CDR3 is CASSLLSDSYEQYF. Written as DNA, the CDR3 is TGTGCCAGCAGTTTATTGTCAGACTCCTACGAGCAGTACTTC.

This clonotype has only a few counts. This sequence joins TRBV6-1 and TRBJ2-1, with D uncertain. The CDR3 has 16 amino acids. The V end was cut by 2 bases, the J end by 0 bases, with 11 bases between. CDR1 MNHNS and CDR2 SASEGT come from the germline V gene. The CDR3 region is CASSEFWPSSYNEQFF. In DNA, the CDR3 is TGTGCCAGCAGTGAATTTTGGCCGAGCTCCTACAATGAGCAGTTCTTC.

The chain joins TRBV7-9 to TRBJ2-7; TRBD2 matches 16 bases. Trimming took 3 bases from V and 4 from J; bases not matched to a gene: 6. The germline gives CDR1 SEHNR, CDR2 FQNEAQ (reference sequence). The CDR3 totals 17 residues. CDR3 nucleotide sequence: TGTGCCAGCAGCTTCACGGGACTAGCGGGAGGGCAATACGAGCAGTACTTC. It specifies CASSFTGLAGGQYEQYF. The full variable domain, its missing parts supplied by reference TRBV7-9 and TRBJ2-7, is DTGVSQNPRHKITKRGQNVTFRCDPISEHNRLYWYRQTLGQGPEFLTYFQNEAQLEKSRLLSDRFSAERPKGSFSTLEIQRTEQGDSAMYLCASSFTGLAGGQYEQYFGPGTRLTVT.

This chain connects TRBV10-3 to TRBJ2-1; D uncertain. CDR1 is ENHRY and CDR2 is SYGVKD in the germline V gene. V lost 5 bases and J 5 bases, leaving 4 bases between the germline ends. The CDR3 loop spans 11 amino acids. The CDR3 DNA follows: TGTGCCATCAGTCAGAACAATGAGCAGTTCTTC. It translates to CAISQNNEQFF.

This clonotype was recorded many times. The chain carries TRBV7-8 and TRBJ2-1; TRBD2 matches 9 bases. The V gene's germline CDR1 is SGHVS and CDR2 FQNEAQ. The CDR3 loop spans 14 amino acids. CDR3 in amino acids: CATSVLAGSNEQFF. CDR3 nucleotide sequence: TGTGCTACCTCTGTTCTAGCGGGATCGAATGAGCAGTTCTTC.

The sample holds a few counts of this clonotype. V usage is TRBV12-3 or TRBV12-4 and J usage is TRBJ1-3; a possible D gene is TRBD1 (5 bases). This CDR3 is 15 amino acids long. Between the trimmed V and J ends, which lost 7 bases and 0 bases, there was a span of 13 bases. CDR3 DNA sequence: TGTGCCAGCATCCGGGGGGGTTCCTCTGGAAACACCATATATTTT. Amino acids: CASIRGGSSGNTIYF.

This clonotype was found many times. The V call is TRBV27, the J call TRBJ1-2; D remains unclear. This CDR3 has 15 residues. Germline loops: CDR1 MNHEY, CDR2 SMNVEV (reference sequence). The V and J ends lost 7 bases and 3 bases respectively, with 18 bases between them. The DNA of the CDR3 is TGTGCCAGCAAGGCCGGGTTTGTGAGTTACTATGGCTACACCTTC. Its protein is CASKAGFVSYYGYTF.

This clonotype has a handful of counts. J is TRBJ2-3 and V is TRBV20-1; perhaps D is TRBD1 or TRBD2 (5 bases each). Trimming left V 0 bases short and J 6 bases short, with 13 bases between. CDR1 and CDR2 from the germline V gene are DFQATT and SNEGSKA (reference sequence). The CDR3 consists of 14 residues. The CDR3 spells CSARDGGVADTQYF. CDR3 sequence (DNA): TGCAGTGCTAGAGATGGGGGAGTCGCGGATACGCAGTATTTT.

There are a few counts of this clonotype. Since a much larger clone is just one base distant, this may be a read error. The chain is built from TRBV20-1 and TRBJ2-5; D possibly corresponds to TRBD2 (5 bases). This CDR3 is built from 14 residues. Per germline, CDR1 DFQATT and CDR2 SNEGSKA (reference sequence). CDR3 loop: CSTRDHVQSGTQYF. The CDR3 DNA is TGCAGTACTAGAGATCACGTACAGAGCGGGACCCAGTACTTC.

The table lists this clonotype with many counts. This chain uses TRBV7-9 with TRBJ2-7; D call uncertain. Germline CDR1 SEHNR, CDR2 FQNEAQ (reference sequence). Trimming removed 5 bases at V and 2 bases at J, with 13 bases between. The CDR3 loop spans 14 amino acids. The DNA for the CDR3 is TGTGCCAGCAGCCCACCGGGCCTCACCTACGAGCAGTACTTC. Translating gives CASSPPGLTYEQYF.

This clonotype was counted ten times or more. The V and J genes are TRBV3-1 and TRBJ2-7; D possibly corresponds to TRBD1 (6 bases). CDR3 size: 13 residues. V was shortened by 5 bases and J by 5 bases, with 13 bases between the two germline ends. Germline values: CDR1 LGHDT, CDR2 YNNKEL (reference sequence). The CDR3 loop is CASSKQGPDEQYF. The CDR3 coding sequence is TGTGCCAGCAGCAAACAGGGCCCGGACGAGCAGTACTTC.

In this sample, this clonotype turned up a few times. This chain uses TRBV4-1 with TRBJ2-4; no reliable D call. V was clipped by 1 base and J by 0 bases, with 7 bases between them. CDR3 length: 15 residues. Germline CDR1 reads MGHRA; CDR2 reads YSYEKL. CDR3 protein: CASSQVGLAKNIQYF. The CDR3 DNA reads TGCGCCAGCAGCCAAGTGGGATTAGCCAAAAACATTCAGTACTTC.